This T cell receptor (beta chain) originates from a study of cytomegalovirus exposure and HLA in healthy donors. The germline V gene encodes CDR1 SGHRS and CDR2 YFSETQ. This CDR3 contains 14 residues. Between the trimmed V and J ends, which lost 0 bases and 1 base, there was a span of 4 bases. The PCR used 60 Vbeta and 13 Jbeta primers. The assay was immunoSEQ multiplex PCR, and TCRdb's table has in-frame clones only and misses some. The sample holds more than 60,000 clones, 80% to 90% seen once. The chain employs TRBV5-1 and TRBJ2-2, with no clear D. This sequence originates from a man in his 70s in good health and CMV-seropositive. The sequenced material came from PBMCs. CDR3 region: CASSLGVNTGELFF. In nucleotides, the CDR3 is TGCGCCAGCAGCTTGGGAGTGAACACCGGGGAGCTGTTTTTT.